These 15 T cell receptor beta chains share one sample of origin, sequenced in a study of control samples from healthy donors and cancer patients. Clones were sequenced by immunoSEQ multiplex PCR, and TCRdb holds only the in-frame ones, with some missing. The table lists approximately 140,000 clones, roughly 94% of them singletons, with 10% to 15% in the top ten. The sample consisted of blood. Source of these receptors: a man in his forties in good health.

The rearrangement joins TRBV5-1 to TRBJ2-1; D is unresolved. Germline-derived CDR1 and CDR2 are SGHRS and YFSETQ. This CDR3 has 17 residues. Trimming removed 0 bases from V and 6 bases from J, with 19 bases in between. CDR3 in DNA: TGCGCCAGCAGCTTGGACAGCCGCCCAATCTCGATCAATGAGCAGTTCTTC. This gives the protein CASSLDSRPISINEQFF.

The J gene is TRBJ2-5, the V gene TRBV11-2, with D hard to call. This CDR3 has 17 residues. Germline assignment: CDR1 SGHAT and CDR2 FQNNGV. Between the trimmed V and J ends, which lost 1 base and 5 bases, there was a span of 20 bases. The CDR3 region has the DNA TGTGCCAGCAGCTTAGTGACGCTGTCAGTACCCAAGGAGACCCAGTACTTC. Translation: CASSLVTLSVPKETQYF.

This clone has more than one count but fewer than ten. DNA for the CDR3: TGTGCCAGCAGCCCCTCAAGAAGACGGGATAGCAATCAGCCCCAGCATTTT. This translates into CASSPSRRRDSNQPQHF. The rearrangement links TRBV7-8 to TRBJ1-5, with D uncertain. The V end was cut by 5 bases, the J end by 0 bases, with 17 bases between. The CDR3 consists of 17 residues. The germline CDR1 and CDR2 sequences are SGHVS and FQNEAQ.

This clone was recorded a few times. The V call is TRBV7-8, the J call TRBJ2-7, with no clear D. CDR1 and CDR2 (germline): SGHVS, FQNEAQ. V lost 3 bases and J lost 0, with 6 bases in between. The CDR3 has 13 amino acids. CDR3 sequence reads: CASSFGVSYEQYF. The CDR3 region has the DNA TGTGCCAGCAGCTTTGGGGTCTCCTACGAGCAGTACTTC.

V and J are TRBV24-1 and TRBJ2-7; D remains ambiguous. The ends were cut back, 7 bases at V and 2 bases at J, with 8 bases in the middle. Germline CDR1 KGHDR, CDR2 SFDVKD. This CDR3 is 12 amino acids long. As DNA, the CDR3 is TGTGCCACCAGCGACCCAACCTACGAGCAGTACTTC. As protein: CATSDPTYEQYF.

The chain employs TRBV4-2 and TRBJ2-2; 8 nucleotides line up with TRBD1. The CDR3 has 16 amino acids. The ends lost 3 bases at V and 3 bases at J; junction bases unmatched: 6. Germline values: CDR1 LGHNA, CDR2 YNFKEQ. The CDR3 region is CASSQGDRGHTGELFF. The CDR3 nucleotides are TGTGCCAGCAGCCAGGGAGACAGGGGCCACACCGGGGAGCTGTTTTTT.

The chain links TRBV19 to TRBJ1-5; D is uncertain. Germline CDR1 LNHDA, CDR2 SQIVND (reference sequence). The CDR3 is made up of 14 amino acids. Trimming stripped 7 bases from V and 7 bases from J, with 17 bases between. DNA of the CDR3: TGTGCCAGTAACTGGGGTGAAAGGGTCCAGCCCCAGCATTTT. It specifies CASNWGERVQPQHF.

The chain links TRBV5-1 to TRBJ2-7, with 11 bases identical to TRBD1. The V and J ends lost 4 bases and 6 bases, in that order; junction bases with no gene match: 6. Germline V gene data show CDR1 as SGHRS and CDR2 as YFSETQ. The CDR3 consists of 14 residues. The DNA for the CDR3 is TGCGCCAGCAGCCCCGGACAGGGGGCCGGCGAGCAGTACTTC. Protein: CASSPGQGAGEQYF.

J is TRBJ1-3 and V is TRBV19; D uncertain. V was cut by 6 bases and J by 0 bases, with 12 bases left in between. CDR1 and CDR2 (germline): LNHDA, SQIVND (reference sequence). The CDR3 extends over 15 amino acids. CDR3 nucleotides: TGTGCCAGTAGCCCGGTGCGATACTCTGGAAACACCATATATTTT. It yields the protein CASSPVRYSGNTIYF.

This chain uses TRBV5-1 with TRBJ1-2; D is uncertain. Trimming removed 4 bases from V and 4 bases from J, with 11 bases in between. Germline CDR1 is SGHRS and CDR2 is YFSETQ. CDR3 length: 13 residues. The CDR3 DNA follows: TGCGCCAGCAGCCCCGGACCCAGCTATGGCTACACCTTC. Protein: CASSPGPSYGYTF. The whole variable domain, remainder taken from reference TRBV5-1 and TRBJ1-2, is KAGVTQTPRYLIKTRGQQVTLSCSPISGHRSVSWYQQTPGQGLQFLFEYFSETQRNKGNFPGRFSGRQFSNSRSEMNVSTLELGDSALYLCASSPGPSYGYTFGSGTRLTVV.

The gene calls are TRBV6-5 and TRBJ2-7, with D perhaps matching TRBD1 (6 bases). The germline V gene has CDR1 MNHEY and CDR2 SVGAGI. V shed 6 bases and J shed 1 base, with 13 bases lying between them. This CDR3 region has 14 residues. CDR3 protein: CASRTTGSSYEQYF. As DNA, the CDR3 is TGTGCCAGCAGGACCACAGGGTCTTCCTACGAGCAGTACTTC.

V and J are TRBV5-4 and TRBJ1-1; TRBD1 agrees at 8 bases. The ends lost 4 bases at V and 0 bases at J; junction bases unmatched: 8. From germline, CDR1 is SGHNT and CDR2 YYREEE (reference sequence). There are 16 residues in the CDR3. This CDR3 reads CASSGGQGRMNTEAFF. CDR3 in DNA: TGTGCCAGCAGCGGAGGACAGGGTAGGATGAACACTGAAGCTTTCTTT. The full variable domain, rest sourced from reference TRBV5-4 and TRBJ1-1, is ETGVTQSPTHLIKTRGQQVTLRCSSQSGHNTVSWYQQALGQGPQFIFQYYREEENGRGNFPPRFSGLQFPNYSSELNVNALELDDSALYLCASSGGQGRMNTEAFFGQGTRLTVV.

This clone has only one observation. The CDR3 loop reads CASSLVGRELFF. The CDR3 DNA follows: TGTGCCAGCAGCCTTGTCGGAAGGGAGCTGTTTTTT. V gene TRBV11-3 combines with J gene TRBJ2-2; D call uncertain. The V end was cut by 5 bases, the J end by 9 bases, with 10 bases between. Germline assignment: CDR1 SGHNT and CDR2 YENEEA. The CDR3 sequence is 12 residues long.

The chain joins TRBV29-1 to TRBJ1-3; D unresolved. This CDR3 spans 14 amino acids. Trimming removed 5 bases from V and 0 bases from J, with 11 bases in between. Germline V lookup: CDR1 SQVTM, CDR2 ANQGSEA. The CDR3 coding sequence is TGCAGCGTTCGGAGGCTCCTCTCTGGAAACACCATATATTTT. Its protein product is CSVRRLLSGNTIYF.

V is TRBV3-1 (or the pseudogene TRBV3-2) and J is TRBJ2-4; D might be TRBD2 (6 bases). The V end lost 4 bases, the J end lost 6 bases, and 19 bases lay between the germline ends. The CDR3 loop spans 16 amino acids. Germline CDR1 is LGHDT and CDR2 is YNNKEL (reference sequence). CDR3 sequence reads: CASSPLAGSLLNIQYF. CDR3 nucleotides: TGTGCCAGCAGCCCCCTGGCGGGGAGCCTTTTAAACATTCAGTACTTC.